This entry lists 14 T cell receptor beta chains sequenced from one sample in a study of blood T cell repertoires in COVID-19. Profiling relied on immunoSEQ multiplex PCR, and the TCRdb table lists in-frame clones only, not all of them. This sample has about 190,000 clones; roughly nine tenths occur once, and the top ten carry around 1.1%. The sample taken for sequencing was peripheral blood. These receptors came from a man aged 25 to 40 with acute or convalescent COVID-19.

The CDR3 spells CASTRTGPYEQYF. CDR3 bases: TGTGCCAGCACCCGGACAGGGCCCTACGAGCAGTACTTC. V usage is TRBV7-2 and J usage is TRBJ2-7; TRBD1 matches 8 bases. The germline V gene encodes CDR1 SGHTA and CDR2 FQGNSA. CDR3 length: 13 amino acids. J gave up 2 bases and V 7 bases, and 4 bases lay outside the gene matches.

The rearrangement uses TRBV5-1 and TRBJ2-3, with 8 bases lining up with TRBD2. Germline assignment: CDR1 SGHRS and CDR2 YFSETQ. The CDR3 loop spans 16 amino acids. Trimming at V came to 0 bases and at J to 5 bases, leaving 8 bases not matched to a gene. CDR3 loop: CASSLVPGGPGDTQYF. The CDR3 DNA reads as TGCGCCAGCAGCTTGGTACCGGGAGGGCCGGGAGATACGCAGTATTTT.

This sequence joins TRBV5-4 and TRBJ2-2, with D uncertain. V shed 2 bases and J shed 6 bases, with 8 bases lying between them. CDR3 size: 13 residues. Germline V CDR1 and CDR2: SGHNT, YYREEE (reference sequence). The CDR3: CASSFLSSGELFF. CDR3 coding DNA: TGTGCCAGCAGCTTTCTATCTTCCGGGGAGCTGTTTTTT.

The chain has TRBV19 and TRBJ1-3; D gene unclear. The CDR3 spans 15 residues. V was cut by 3 bases and J by 0 bases, with 9 bases left in between. Germline lookup yields CDR1 LNHDA and CDR2 SQIVND (reference sequence). The CDR3: CASSITLGSGNTIYF. The CDR3 bases are TGTGCCAGTAGTATTACACTAGGCTCTGGAAACACCATATATTTT.

The chain recombines TRBV21-1 with TRBJ1-5; the D call of TRBD1 is as the table states it, not checked on the DNA. TRBV21-1 is deemed a pseudogene. The CDR3 extends over 15 amino acids. CDR3 amino acids: CASSVRQGGNQPQHF. For the CDR3, the DNA is TGTGCCAGCAGCGTCCGACAGGGGGGCAATCAGCCCCAGCATTTT.

This chain links TRBV5-4 with TRBJ1-1; 9 bases agree with TRBD1. The V and J ends lost 4 bases and 1 base, in that order; junction bases with no gene match: 8. The germline CDR1 and CDR2 sequences are SGHNT and YYREEE (reference sequence). This CDR3 is built from 16 residues. CDR3 in DNA: TGTGCCAGCAGCCTGGGACAGGGTATAGGGAACACTGAAGCTTTCTTT. This sequence encodes CASSLGQGIGNTEAFF.

This clone was seen only a few times. The chain combines TRBV7-8 with TRBJ1-1, with TRBD1 as a possible D gene (5 bases). CDR3 length: 12 residues. Trimming left V 5 bases short and J 10 bases short, with 14 bases between. Germline CDR1 is SGHVS and CDR2 is FQNEAQ. The CDR3 protein is CASSDIQARAFF. The CDR3, as DNA: TGTGCCAGCAGCGATATACAGGCTCGAGCTTTCTTT.

V and J are TRBV2 and TRBJ2-7; D might be TRBD1 (5 bases). This CDR3 has 12 amino acids. Trimming left V 9 bases short and J 6 bases short, with 15 bases between. Per the germline V gene, CDR1 is SNHLY and CDR2 is FYNNEI. The CDR3 spells CARAGSRTEQYF. In nucleotides, the CDR3 is TGTGCCAGGGCAGGGTCACGCACCGAGCAGTACTTC. Drawing the rest from reference TRBV2 and TRBJ2-7, the complete variable domain is EPEVTQTPSHQVTQMGQEVILRCVPISNHLYFYWYRQILGQKVEFLVSFYNNEISEKSEIFDDQFSVERPDGSNFTLKIRSTKLEDSAMYFCARAGSRTEQYFGPGTRLTVT.

The chain links TRBV7-9 to TRBJ1-4; 8 nucleotides match TRBD1. Germline V gene sequence: CDR1 SEHNR, CDR2 FQNEAQ (reference sequence). Losses at the gene ends were 5 bases for V and 5 bases for J; bases not matched to a gene: 7. The CDR3 runs to 15 residues. The CDR3 sequence is CASSPDRARNEKLFF. CDR3 in DNA: TGTGCCAGCAGCCCGGACAGGGCAAGAAATGAAAAACTGTTTTTT.

This sequence joins TRBV29-1 and TRBJ2-6; no clear D. Trimming stripped 5 bases from V and 1 base from J, with 6 bases between. From germline, CDR1 is SQVTM and CDR2 ANQGSEA. This CDR3 is 13 amino acids long. The CDR3: CSVKSSGANVLTF. As DNA, the CDR3 is TGCAGCGTTAAATCTTCTGGGGCCAACGTCCTGACTTTC.

The chain has TRBV6-5 and TRBJ1-3, with D perhaps TRBD1 (6 bases). With 8 bases removed from V and 4 bases from J, the gap between germline ends came to 18 bases. Per the germline V gene, CDR1 is MNHEY and CDR2 is SVGAGI. CDR3 length: 15 residues. The CDR3 sequence: CASRTDWSLGNTIYF. CDR3 in DNA: TGTGCCAGCCGGACAGACTGGAGTTTAGGAAACACCATATATTTT.

The J gene is TRBJ2-3, the V gene TRBV2; 8 nucleotides agree with TRBD2. V was pared by 6 bases and J by 5 bases, with 7 bases of the junction left unmatched. This CDR3 comprises 14 residues. Germline V CDR1 and CDR2: SNHLY, FYNNEI. Here the CDR3 reads CASRPRGGRDTQYF. DNA for the CDR3: TGTGCCAGCAGGCCTCGGGGGGGCAGAGATACGCAGTATTTT.

The rearrangement joins TRBV5-1 to TRBJ2-7, with D possibly matching TRBD1 (6 bases). Germline V gene lookup returns CDR1 SGHRS and CDR2 YFSETQ. Trimming left V 4 bases short and J 4 bases short, with 21 bases between. This CDR3 is 16 amino acids long. CDR3 residues: CASSTPQGFWKYEQYF. The CDR3 DNA follows: TGCGCCAGCAGCACACCACAGGGTTTTTGGAAATACGAGCAGTACTTC.

The chain combines TRBV12-3 or TRBV12-4 with TRBJ1-1, with D unclear. V was cut by 3 bases and J by 5 bases, with 10 bases left in between. CDR3 length: 13 amino acids. The CDR3 sequence: CASSFGVWTEAFF. In nucleotides, the CDR3 is TGTGCCAGCAGTTTCGGGGTATGGACTGAAGCTTTCTTT.